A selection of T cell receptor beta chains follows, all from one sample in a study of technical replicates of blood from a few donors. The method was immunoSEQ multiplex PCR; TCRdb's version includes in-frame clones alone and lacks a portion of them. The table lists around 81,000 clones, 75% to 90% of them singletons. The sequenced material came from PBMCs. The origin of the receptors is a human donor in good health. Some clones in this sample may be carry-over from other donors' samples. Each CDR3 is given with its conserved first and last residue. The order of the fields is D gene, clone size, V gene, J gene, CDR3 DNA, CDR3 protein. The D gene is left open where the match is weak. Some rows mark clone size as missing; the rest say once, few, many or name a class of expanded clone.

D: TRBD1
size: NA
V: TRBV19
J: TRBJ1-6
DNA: TGTGCCAGTACGCGGGACAGGCCTGGAGGCTCACCCCTCCACTTT
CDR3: CASTRDRPGGSPLHF

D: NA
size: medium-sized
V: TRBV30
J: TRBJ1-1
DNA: TGTGCCTGGAGTGTATCACTTGAAGCTTTCTTT
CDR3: CAWSVSLEAFF

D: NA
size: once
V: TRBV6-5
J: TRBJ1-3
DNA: TGTGCCAGCAGTTGGCAGGGTGGCTCTGGAAACACCATATATTTT
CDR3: CASSWQGGSGNTIYF

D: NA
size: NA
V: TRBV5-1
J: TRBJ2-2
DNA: TGCGCCAGCAGCTTGGGAGTCAACGCGAACACCGGGGAGCTGTTTTTT
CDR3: CASSLGVNANTGELFF

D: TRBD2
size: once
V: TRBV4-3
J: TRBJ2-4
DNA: TGCGCCAGCAGCCCCCGCCCGACTAGCGGGAGAATCGATTCCAAAAACATTCAGTACTTC
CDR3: CASSPRPTSGRIDSKNIQYF

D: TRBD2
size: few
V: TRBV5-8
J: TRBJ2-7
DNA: TGTGCCAGCAGCTTGGGCTTAGCGGGAGTCTACGAGCAGTACTTC
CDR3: CASSLGLAGVYEQYF

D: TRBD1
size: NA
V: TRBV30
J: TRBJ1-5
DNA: TGTGCCTGGGCTCGCGGGACAGGGGGTCAGCCCCAGCATTTT
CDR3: CAWARGTGGQPQHF

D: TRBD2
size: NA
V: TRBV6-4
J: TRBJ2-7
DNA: TGTGCCAGGAGTAGCGGGAGCTCCTACGAGCAGTACTTC
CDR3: CARSSGSSYEQYF

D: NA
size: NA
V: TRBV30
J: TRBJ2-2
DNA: TGTGCCTGGATGGCGAGCGCCGGGGAGCTGTTTTTT
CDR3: CAWMASAGELFF

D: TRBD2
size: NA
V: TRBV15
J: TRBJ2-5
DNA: TGTGCCACCAGCAGAACACTAGCGGGCCAGGGGGAGACCCAGTACTTC
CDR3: CATSRTLAGQGETQYF

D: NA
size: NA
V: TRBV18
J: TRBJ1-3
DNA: TGTGCCAGCTCACCACCCTCCGGGGTTGGAAACACCATATATTTT
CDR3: CASSPPSGVGNTIYF

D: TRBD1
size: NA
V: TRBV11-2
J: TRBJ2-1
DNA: TGTGCCAGCAGCCTTGGGACAGGGACGTTCTTC
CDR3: CASSLGTGTFF

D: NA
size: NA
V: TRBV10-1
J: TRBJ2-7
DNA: TGCGACAACATTACCTACGAGCAGTACTTC
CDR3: CDNITYEQYF

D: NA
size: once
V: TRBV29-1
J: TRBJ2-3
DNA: TGCAGCGTTGGCCGTCGCGGGATCGGAAATACGCAGTATTTT
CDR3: CSVGRRGIGNTQYF

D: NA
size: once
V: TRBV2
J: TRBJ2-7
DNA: TGTGCCAGCAGTGATTCCGGACAAATCTACGAGCAGTACTTC
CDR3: CASSDSGQIYEQYF

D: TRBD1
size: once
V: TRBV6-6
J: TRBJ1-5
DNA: TGTGCCAGCAGTCAGGGGGCGCATAGCAATCAGCCCCAGCATTTT
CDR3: CASSQGAHSNQPQHF

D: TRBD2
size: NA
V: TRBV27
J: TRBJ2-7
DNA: TGTGCCAGCAGTCTCCGCGGGGTAGCGGGGCACGAGCAGTACTTC
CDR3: CASSLRGVAGHEQYF

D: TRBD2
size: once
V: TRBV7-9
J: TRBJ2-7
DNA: TGTGCCAGCAGCACTAGCGGGAGGGGCTACGAGCAGTACTTC
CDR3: CASSTSGRGYEQYF

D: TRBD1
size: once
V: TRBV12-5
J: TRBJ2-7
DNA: TGTGCTAGTGGTTTGGGACAGGGGGCGAGCGACGAGCAGTACTTC
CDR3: CASGLGQGASDEQYF

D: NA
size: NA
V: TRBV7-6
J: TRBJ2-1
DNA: TGTGCCAGCAGCCAACAGGGCCTTTATGCCAATGAGCAGTTCTTC
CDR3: CASSQQGLYANEQFF

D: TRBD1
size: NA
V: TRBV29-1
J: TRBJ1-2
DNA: TGCAGCGTTGAAGCCTATCACAGGGGGACTGCTAACTATGGCTACACCTTC
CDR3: CSVEAYHRGTANYGYTF

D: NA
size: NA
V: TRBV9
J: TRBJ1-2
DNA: TGTGCCAGCAGCGTAGGGGGAGGCAGCTATGGCTACACCTTC
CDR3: CASSVGGGSYGYTF

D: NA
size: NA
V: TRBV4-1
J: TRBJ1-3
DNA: TGCGCCAGCAGCCTCGAGCCACCAGGGTTGGGAAACACCATATATTTT
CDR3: CASSLEPPGLGNTIYF

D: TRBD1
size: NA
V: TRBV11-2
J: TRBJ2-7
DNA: TGTGCCAGCAGCCACCGGGACAGGCCTTACGAGCAGTACTTC
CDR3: CASSHRDRPYEQYF

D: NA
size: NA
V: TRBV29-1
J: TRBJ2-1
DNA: TGCAGCGTTGAACGTAGGAGCCTATCCTACAATGAGCAGTTCTTC
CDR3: CSVERRSLSYNEQFF

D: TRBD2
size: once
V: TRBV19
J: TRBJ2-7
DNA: TGTGCCAGTAGTATTGAGCGGGGGTCCCCCTACGAGCAGTACTTC
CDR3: CASSIERGSPYEQYF

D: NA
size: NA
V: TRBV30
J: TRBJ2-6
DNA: TGTGCCTCATTTACCGGGGAAACTTCTGGGGCCAACGTCCTGACTTTC
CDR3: CASFTGETSGANVLTF

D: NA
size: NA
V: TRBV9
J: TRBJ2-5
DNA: TGTGCCAGCAGCGTAGGGTCGGTTTCCTTGGAGACCCAGTACTTC
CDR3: CASSVGSVSLETQYF

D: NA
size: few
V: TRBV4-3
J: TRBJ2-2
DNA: TGCGCCAGCAGCCAAGAATGGCAGGGTTTTAAAAAGACCGGGGAGCTGTTTTTT
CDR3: CASSQEWQGFKKTGELFF

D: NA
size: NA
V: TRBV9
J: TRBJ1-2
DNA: TGTGCCAGCAGCGGAACCTACTACACCTTC
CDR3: CASSGTYYTF

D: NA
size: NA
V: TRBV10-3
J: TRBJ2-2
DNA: TGTGCCATCAGTGAGTCCAACAGGGTCGCGAACACCGGGGAGCTGTTTTTT
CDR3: CAISESNRVANTGELFF

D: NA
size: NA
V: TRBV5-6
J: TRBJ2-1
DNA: TGTGCCAGCAGCTCTGGGAGAAGTAGTGGTTGGGCGCAGTTCTTC
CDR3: CASSSGRSSGWAQFF

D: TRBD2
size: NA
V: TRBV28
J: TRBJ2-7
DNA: TGTGCCAGCAGAAGGGACTACTCCTACGAGCAGTACTTC
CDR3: CASRRDYSYEQYF

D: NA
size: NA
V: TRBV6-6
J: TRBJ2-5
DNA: TGTGCCAGCAGTTACTCCCGTGAGACCCAGTACTTC
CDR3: CASSYSRETQYF

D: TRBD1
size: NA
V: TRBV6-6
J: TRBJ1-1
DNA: TGTGCCAGCAGTTTCCGGGACAGGGACACTGAAGCTTTCTTT
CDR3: CASSFRDRDTEAFF

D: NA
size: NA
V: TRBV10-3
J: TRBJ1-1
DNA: TGTGCCATCAGTGAGGGCCGGTCGGGTGTAGCTTTCTTT
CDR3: CAISEGRSGVAFF